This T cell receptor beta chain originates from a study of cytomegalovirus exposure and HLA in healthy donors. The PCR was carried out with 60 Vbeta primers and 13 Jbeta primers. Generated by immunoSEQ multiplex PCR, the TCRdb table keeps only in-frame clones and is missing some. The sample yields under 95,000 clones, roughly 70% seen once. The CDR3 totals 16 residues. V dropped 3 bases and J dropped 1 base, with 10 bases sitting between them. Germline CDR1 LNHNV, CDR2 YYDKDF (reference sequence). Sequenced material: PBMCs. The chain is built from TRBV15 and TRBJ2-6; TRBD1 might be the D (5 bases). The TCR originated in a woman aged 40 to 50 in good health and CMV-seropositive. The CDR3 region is CATSRDPGSGANVLTF. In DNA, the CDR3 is TGTGCCACCAGCAGGGACCCAGGGTCTGGGGCCAACGTCCTGACTTTC.